These T cell receptor beta chains were read from a single sample in a study of read filtering for tumor transcriptome and immune sequencing. TCRdb ran MiXCR on the reads and lists one entry per CDR3 protein. The sample records over 80,000 distinct CDR3 sequences, roughly an eighth being singletons. Sequencing used a population of CD138-negative cells sorted from bone marrow. The receptors were sampled from a donor at least 40 years old with multiple myeloma. Both conserved end residues are part of each CDR3. Fields, in order: clone size, J gene, D gene, V gene, CDR3 DNA, CDR3 protein. D genes are given only for firm matches. Clone size appears in some rows only: once, few, many, or a class for an expanded clone.

abundance: many
j_gene: TRBJ1-1
d_gene: TRBD1
v_gene: TRBV11-2
CDR3nt: TGTGCCAGCAGCTCGGACAGGGTTGCTGAAGCTTTCTTT
CDR3aa: CASSSDRVAEAFF

abundance: many
j_gene: TRBJ2-3
d_gene: TRBD2
v_gene: TRBV7-2
CDR3nt: TGTGCCAGCAGCCGACCGGGACTAGCGGTCGGTTCGACAGATACGCAGTATTTT
CDR3aa: CASSRPGLAVGSTDTQYF

abundance: many
j_gene: TRBJ1-1
d_gene: TRBD1
v_gene: TRBV29-1
CDR3nt: TGCAGCGTTGTTGGACAGGGAGCTGAAGCTTTCTTT
CDR3aa: CSVVGQGAEAFF

abundance: many
j_gene: TRBJ2-1
d_gene: -
v_gene: TRBV7-9
CDR3nt: TGTGCCAGCAGCTTTTCTCACACCGTGGGGGTCTACAATGAGCAGTTCTTC
CDR3aa: CASSFSHTVGVYNEQFF

abundance: many
j_gene: TRBJ2-7
d_gene: TRBD1
v_gene: TRBV5-1
CDR3nt: TGCGCCAGCAGCCTCGGACAGGGAGTACAATACTACGAGCAGTACTTC
CDR3aa: CASSLGQGVQYYEQYF

abundance: many
j_gene: TRBJ2-1
d_gene: TRBD1
v_gene: TRBV20-1
CDR3nt: TGCAGTGCTCTCGGCCAGGGGGCCGGCAGTGAGCAGTTCTTC
CDR3aa: CSALGQGAGSEQFF

abundance: many
j_gene: TRBJ1-4
d_gene: -
v_gene: TRBV7-9
CDR3nt: TGTGCCAGCAGCTTAGTGTGGACTAATGAAAAACTGTTTTTT
CDR3aa: CASSLVWTNEKLFF

abundance: many
j_gene: TRBJ2-7
d_gene: TRBD2
v_gene: TRBV5-1
CDR3nt: TGCGCCAGCAGCTCCGGGACTAGCGGCTACGAGCAGTACTTC
CDR3aa: CASSSGTSGYEQYF

abundance: many
j_gene: TRBJ1-4
d_gene: -
v_gene: TRBV7-9
CDR3nt: TGTGCCAGCAGCTCCGCAGAGCCCAATGAAAAACTGTTTTTT
CDR3aa: CASSSAEPNEKLFF

abundance: many
j_gene: TRBJ2-1
d_gene: -
v_gene: TRBV10-3
CDR3nt: TGTGCCATCAGGGGTCAGGGGAAGAATGAGCAGTTCTTC
CDR3aa: CAIRGQGKNEQFF

abundance: many
j_gene: TRBJ2-1
d_gene: -
v_gene: TRBV7-2
CDR3nt: TGTGCCAGCAGCCCTACATACGGGGCTGAGCAGTTCTTC
CDR3aa: CASSPTYGAEQFF

abundance: many
j_gene: TRBJ2-1
d_gene: -
v_gene: TRBV12-3/TRBV12-4
CDR3nt: TGTGCCAGCAGTTTTCGGGAAATAGACCCCCGCTACAATGAGCAGTTCTTC
CDR3aa: CASSFREIDPRYNEQFF

abundance: many
j_gene: TRBJ2-7
d_gene: TRBD2
v_gene: TRBV7-9
CDR3nt: TGTGCCAGCAGCTTGGTGGCTAGCGGCTCCTACGAGCAGTACTTC
CDR3aa: CASSLVASGSYEQYF

abundance: many
j_gene: TRBJ2-2
d_gene: TRBD1
v_gene: TRBV19
CDR3nt: TGTGCCAGTAGTAAATCACGACTGACAGGGGGCCCGAACACCGGGGAGCTGTTTTTT
CDR3aa: CASSKSRLTGGPNTGELFF

abundance: many
j_gene: TRBJ2-1
d_gene: -
v_gene: TRBV2
CDR3nt: TGTGCCAGCAGTGCCCTCAAGGACAATGAGCAGTTCTTC
CDR3aa: CASSALKDNEQFF

abundance: many
j_gene: TRBJ1-1
d_gene: TRBD1
v_gene: TRBV5-1
CDR3nt: TGCGCCAGCAGCTCGACAGGGGGCCTGGGAACTGAAGCTTTCTTT
CDR3aa: CASSSTGGLGTEAFF

abundance: -
j_gene: TRBJ2-2
d_gene: TRBD2
v_gene: TRBV6-2/TRBV6-3
CDR3nt: TGTGGCAGCAGTCTACGACAGAGCGGGGAGCTGTCTTTT
CDR3aa: CGSSLRQSGELSF

abundance: many
j_gene: TRBJ2-1
d_gene: TRBD2
v_gene: TRBV6-1
CDR3nt: TGTGCCAGCACGGTAGCGGGAGGACCCTACAATGAGCAGTTCTTC
CDR3aa: CASTVAGGPYNEQFF

abundance: many
j_gene: TRBJ1-4
d_gene: TRBD1
v_gene: TRBV28
CDR3nt: TGTGCCAGCAGTTTATCAGGGGGGACGGATGAAAAACTGTTTTTT
CDR3aa: CASSLSGGTDEKLFF

abundance: many
j_gene: TRBJ2-7
d_gene: TRBD1
v_gene: TRBV18
CDR3nt: TGTGCCAGCTCTCCGGGGACAGGCCTAGGCGAGCAGTACTTC
CDR3aa: CASSPGTGLGEQYF

abundance: many
j_gene: TRBJ1-5
d_gene: -
v_gene: TRBV7-9
CDR3nt: TGTGCCAGCAGCTTAGAAGGACACTGGGAGCCCCAGCATTTT
CDR3aa: CASSLEGHWEPQHF

abundance: many
j_gene: TRBJ2-5
d_gene: -
v_gene: TRBV7-9
CDR3nt: TGTGCCAGCAGCTTAGGTGGCAGGGGAAGCGAGACCCAGTACTTC
CDR3aa: CASSLGGRGSETQYF

abundance: -
j_gene: TRBJ2-7
d_gene: -
v_gene: TRBV29-1
CDR3nt: TGCAGCGCTCCTCGACCGATCAGCTACGAGCAGTACTTC
CDR3aa: CSAPRPISYEQYF